Below, 7 T cell receptor beta chains from the same sample are listed, as sequenced in a study of vaccination effects on CD4 cells after COVID-19. The data were produced by immunoSEQ multiplex PCR, yet TCRdb's version contains in-frame clones alone and is incomplete. The repertoire has some 22,000 clones, roughly 80% of them found once; the top ten carry approximately 23%. Which antigens these TCRs recognize remains unknown. Antigen-specific CD4+ T cells were first expanded with viral peptide pools by the ViraFEST assay and only then sequenced. The culture ran for approximately 9 days before CD4+ T cells were isolated. Participants were given two doses of BNT162b2 or mRNA-1273 vaccine. This material consisted of CD4+ T cells from PBMCs cultured with HCoV-NL63 spike peptides, taken after COVID-19 vaccination. The source of these receptors is a human donor who received a COVID-19 vaccine.

The V call is TRBV11-1, the J call TRBJ2-1, with 10 bases matching TRBD2. V gave up 4 bases and J gave up 9 bases; unmatched junction bases: 6. The germline gives CDR1 SGHAT, CDR2 FQDESV (reference sequence). The CDR3 length is 14 residues. The CDR3 DNA reads as TGTGCCAGCAGCTCGGTAGCGGGAGGCGGTGAGCAGTTCTTC. It encodes CASSSVAGGGEQFF. Full variable domain (rest looked up from reference TRBV11-1 and TRBJ2-1): EAEVAQSPRYKITEKSQAVAFWCDPISGHATLYWYRQILGQGPELLVQFQDESVVDDSQLPKDRFSAERLKGVDSTLKIQPAELGDSAMYLCASSSVAGGGEQFFGPGTRLTVL.

This clone was seen more than once but under ten times. The chain joins TRBV30 to TRBJ1-6, with D perhaps TRBD1 (6 bases). From germline, CDR1 is GTSNPN and CDR2 SVGIG (reference sequence). Deletions cut 3 bases from V and 6 bases from J, with 12 bases between. The CDR3 extends over 14 amino acids. In nucleotides, the CDR3 is TGTGCCTGGAGGCAGGGGTTGAGTAATTCACCCCTCCACTTT. This gives the protein CAWRQGLSNSPLHF.

This chain uses TRBV6-5 with TRBJ1-1, with D perhaps matching TRBD1 (5 bases). There are 15 residues in the CDR3. Per the germline V gene, CDR1 is MNHEY and CDR2 is SVGAGI. V dropped 4 bases and J dropped 5 bases, with 17 bases sitting between them. The CDR3 nucleotides read TGTGCCAGCAGTTCCCCAGGCGGGGCCAGAACTGAAGCTTTCTTT. Translation: CASSSPGGARTEAFF.

This chain uses TRBV15 with TRBJ2-5, with D perhaps TRBD2 (5 bases). The CDR3 is 15 residues long. With 0 bases removed from V and 4 bases from J, the gap between germline ends came to 12 bases. Germline lookup yields CDR1 LNHNV and CDR2 YYDKDF (reference sequence). CDR3 region: CATSRDSGSGETQYF. The CDR3 DNA sequence: TGTGCCACCAGCAGAGACTCGGGGTCAGGAGAGACCCAGTACTTC.

The V and J genes are TRBV30 and TRBJ2-7; the D gene could be TRBD1 or TRBD2 (5 bases each). The germline gives CDR1 GTSNPN, CDR2 SVGIG (reference sequence). This CDR3 region has 14 residues. V lost 7 bases, J lost 0 bases, and 16 bases lay in between. CDR3 in DNA: TGTGCCTTCTTCGGGACCAGGCCCTCCTACGAGCAGTACTTC. Its protein product is CAFFGTRPSYEQYF.

This clone was recorded a few times. The J gene is TRBJ2-5, the V gene TRBV6-5; D is unresolved. Germline CDR1 is MNHEY and CDR2 is SVGAGI. This CDR3 is 12 amino acids long. V lost 4 bases, J lost 1 base, and 4 bases lay in between. The CDR3 region has the DNA TGTGCCAGCAGTTGGAGCCAAGAGACCCAGTACTTC. It is translated as CASSWSQETQYF.

The chain has TRBV7-9 and TRBJ1-1, with 10 bases aligning to TRBD1. J gave up 6 bases and V 5 bases, and 3 bases lay outside the gene matches. There are 13 residues in the CDR3. Germline V CDR1 and CDR2: SEHNR, FQNEAQ (reference sequence). The CDR3 is CASSHGQGAEAFF. The CDR3 region has the DNA TGTGCCAGCAGCCACGGACAGGGGGCTGAAGCTTTCTTT.